The 8 T cell receptor beta chains below come from one sample, sequenced in a study of metastatic and nonmetastatic thyroid tumors. MiXCR reprocessed the PCR reads for TCRdb. The table lists some 20,000 clones, roughly a third of them singletons. Before thyroid surgery, none of the patients had received any treatment. Sequences were obtained from tumor tissue. The receptors shown here come from a female donor with papillary thyroid cancer or a benign thyroid nodule (not recorded which). Some clones in this sample may be carry-over from other donors' samples.

This clone has only a few counts. The rearrangement links TRBV12-3 or TRBV12-4 to TRBJ2-7, with D maybe TRBD1 (6 bases). The CDR3 is 16 residues long. Trimming stripped 3 bases from V and 4 bases from J, with 19 bases between. The CDR3 DNA sequence: TGTGCCAGCAGTTTCCGGACAGTGGGGCGTGGGTACGAGCAGTACTTC. This gives the protein CASSFRTVGRGYEQYF.

The CDR3, as DNA: TGTGCCAGCAGTTTCCGGGGGGGAGCTTTCTTT. It yields the protein CASSFRGGAFF. The V call is TRBV6-2 or TRBV6-3, the J call TRBJ1-1; D is perhaps TRBD1 (5 bases). CDR1 is MNHEY, CDR2 SVGEGT, per germline. The CDR3 is 11 residues long. The ends were cut back, 4 bases at V and 10 bases at J, with 10 bases in the middle.

Written as DNA, the CDR3 is TGTGCCAGTACTCTCCAGGGAAACACTGAAGCTTTCTTT. This translates into CASTLQGNTEAFF. The chain carries TRBV6-1 and TRBJ1-1, with D possibly being TRBD1 (5 bases). The CDR3 is 13 amino acids. With 9 bases removed from V and 2 bases from J, the gap between germline ends came to 13 bases. CDR1 MNHNS and CDR2 SASEGT come from the germline V gene.

The rearrangement links TRBV9 to TRBJ2-6; 14 nucleotides line up with TRBD2. This CDR3 is 16 amino acids long. Germline CDR1 and CDR2: SGDLS and YYNGEE. J lost 9 bases, V lost 2 bases, and 4 bases had no gene match. The DNA of the CDR3 is TGTGCCAGCAGCGTCGGGACTAGCGGGGGTGGCAACGTCCTGACTTTC. Translated: CASSVGTSGGGNVLTF.

The gene calls are TRBV12-3 or TRBV12-4 and TRBJ2-7; 10 bases line up with TRBD1. CDR3 length: 17 residues. Trimming at V came to 3 bases and at J to 5 bases, leaving 13 bases not matched to a gene. This chain's CDR3 is CASSFPFPGQGSDEQYF. The CDR3, as DNA: TGTGCCAGCAGTTTTCCGTTCCCGGGACAGGGGTCCGACGAGCAGTACTTC.

The chain couples TRBV19 to TRBJ2-7; tentatively, D is TRBD1 (5 bases). Germline-derived CDR1 and CDR2 are LNHDA and SQIVND (reference sequence). V gave up 7 bases and J gave up 7 bases, with 17 bases separating them. The CDR3 totals 13 residues. The chain's CDR3 is CASNKGLWEEQYF. CDR3 DNA: TGTGCCAGTAACAAGGGGCTTTGGGAAGAGCAGTACTTC.

A few counts support this clone. The chain carries TRBV28 and TRBJ2-2; 10 bases line up with TRBD2. The CDR3 is made up of 16 amino acids. The J segment lost 3 bases and the V segment lost 4 bases, leaving 5 bases of the junction unmatched. Looked up from germline, CDR1 is MDHEN and CDR2 is SYDVKM. The CDR3 region is CASSSPGLAYTGELFF. The CDR3 DNA follows: TGTGCCAGCAGTTCACCGGGACTAGCGTACACCGGGGAGCTGTTTTTT.

The CDR3 is CASSIVTSGYTF. CDR3 DNA sequence: TGTGCCAGTAGTATAGTAACATCTGGCTACACCTTC. The chain combines TRBV19 with TRBJ1-2; D is ambiguous. With 1 base removed from V and 7 bases from J, the gap between germline ends came to 7 bases. CDR1 is LNHDA, CDR2 SQIVND, per germline (reference sequence). The CDR3 runs 12 residues.